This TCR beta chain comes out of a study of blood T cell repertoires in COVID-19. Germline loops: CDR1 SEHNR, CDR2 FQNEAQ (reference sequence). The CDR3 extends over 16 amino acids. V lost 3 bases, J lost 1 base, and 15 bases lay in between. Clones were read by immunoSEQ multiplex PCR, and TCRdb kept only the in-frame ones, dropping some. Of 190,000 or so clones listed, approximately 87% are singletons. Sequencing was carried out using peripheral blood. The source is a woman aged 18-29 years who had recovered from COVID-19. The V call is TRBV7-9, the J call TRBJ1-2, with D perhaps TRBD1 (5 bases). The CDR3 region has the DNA TGTGCCAGCAGCTTGTGGCGGGGACGGGGTAACTATGGCTACACCTTC. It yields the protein CASSLWRGRGNYGYTF.